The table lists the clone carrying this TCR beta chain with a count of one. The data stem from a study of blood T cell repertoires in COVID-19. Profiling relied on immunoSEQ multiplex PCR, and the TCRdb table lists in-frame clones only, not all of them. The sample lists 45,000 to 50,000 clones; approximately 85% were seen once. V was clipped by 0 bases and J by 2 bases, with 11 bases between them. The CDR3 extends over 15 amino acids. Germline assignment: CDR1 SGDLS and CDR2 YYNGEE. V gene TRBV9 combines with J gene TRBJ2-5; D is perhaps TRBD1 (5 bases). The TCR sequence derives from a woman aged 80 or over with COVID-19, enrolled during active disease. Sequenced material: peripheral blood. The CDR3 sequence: CASSVAATAQETQYF. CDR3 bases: TGTGCCAGCAGCGTAGCTGCGACAGCACAAGAGACCCAGTACTTC. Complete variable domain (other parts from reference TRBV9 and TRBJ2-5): DSGVTQTPKHLITATGQRVTLRCSPRSGDLSVYWYQQSLDQGLQFLIQYYNGEERAKGNILERFSAQQFPDLHSELNLSSLELGDSALYFCASSVAATAQETQYFGPGTRLLVL.